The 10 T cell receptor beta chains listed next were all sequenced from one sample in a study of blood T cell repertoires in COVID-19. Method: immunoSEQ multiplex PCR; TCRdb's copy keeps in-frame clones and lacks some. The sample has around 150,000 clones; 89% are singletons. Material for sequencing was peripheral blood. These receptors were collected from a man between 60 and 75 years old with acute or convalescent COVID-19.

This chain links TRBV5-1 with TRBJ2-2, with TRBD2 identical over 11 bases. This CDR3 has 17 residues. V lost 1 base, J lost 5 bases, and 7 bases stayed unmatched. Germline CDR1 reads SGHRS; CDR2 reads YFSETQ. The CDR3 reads CASSLLGLAAGTGELFF. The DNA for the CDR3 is TGCGCCAGCAGCTTGTTGGGACTAGCGGCGGGGACCGGGGAGCTGTTTTTT.

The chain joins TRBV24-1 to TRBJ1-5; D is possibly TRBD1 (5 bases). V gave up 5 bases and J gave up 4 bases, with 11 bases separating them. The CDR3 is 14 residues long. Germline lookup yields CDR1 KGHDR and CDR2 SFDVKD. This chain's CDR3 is CATSAGTRNQPQHF. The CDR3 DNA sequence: TGTGCCACCAGTGCTGGGACTCGGAATCAGCCCCAGCATTTT.

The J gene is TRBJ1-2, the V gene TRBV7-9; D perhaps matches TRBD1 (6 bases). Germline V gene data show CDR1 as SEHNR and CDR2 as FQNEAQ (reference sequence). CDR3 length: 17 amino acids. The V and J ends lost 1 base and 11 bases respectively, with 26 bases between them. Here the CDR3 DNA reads TGTGCCAGCAGCTTAGGTCTCAGGACAGTCTCTATGGTTCTATACACCTTC. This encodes CASSLGLRTVSMVLYTF. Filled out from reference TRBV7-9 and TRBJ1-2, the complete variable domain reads DTGVSQNPRHKITKRGQNVTFRCDPISEHNRLYWYRQTLGQGPEFLTYFQNEAQLEKSRLLSDRFSAERPKGSFSTLEIQRTEQGDSAMYLCASSLGLRTVSMVLYTFGSGTRLTVV.

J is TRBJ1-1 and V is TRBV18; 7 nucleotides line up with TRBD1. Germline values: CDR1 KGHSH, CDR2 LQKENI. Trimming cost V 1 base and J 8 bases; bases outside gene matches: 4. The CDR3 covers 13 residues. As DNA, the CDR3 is TGTGCCAGCTCACCACAGGGGGCCTTGGAAGCTTTCTTT. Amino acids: CASSPQGALEAFF.

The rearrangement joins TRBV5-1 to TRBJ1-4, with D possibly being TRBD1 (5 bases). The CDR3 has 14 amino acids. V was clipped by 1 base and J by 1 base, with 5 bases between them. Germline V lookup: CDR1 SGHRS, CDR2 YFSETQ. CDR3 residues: CASSLQGTNEKLFF. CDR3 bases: TGCGCCAGCAGCTTGCAGGGAACTAATGAAAAACTGTTTTTT.

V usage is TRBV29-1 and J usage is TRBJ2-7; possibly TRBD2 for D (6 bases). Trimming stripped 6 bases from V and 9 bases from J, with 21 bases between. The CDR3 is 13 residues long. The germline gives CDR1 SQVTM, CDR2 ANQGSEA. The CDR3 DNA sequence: TGCAGCGTCCCAAGTATCGACACCGGGGGGCAGTACTTC. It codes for CSVPSIDTGGQYF.

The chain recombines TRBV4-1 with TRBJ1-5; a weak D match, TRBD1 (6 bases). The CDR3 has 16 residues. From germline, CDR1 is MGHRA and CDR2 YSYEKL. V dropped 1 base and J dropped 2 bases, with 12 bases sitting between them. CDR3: CASSQVGGHRNQPQHF. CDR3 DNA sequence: TGCGCCAGCAGCCAAGTCGGGGGGCATCGCAATCAGCCCCAGCATTTT.

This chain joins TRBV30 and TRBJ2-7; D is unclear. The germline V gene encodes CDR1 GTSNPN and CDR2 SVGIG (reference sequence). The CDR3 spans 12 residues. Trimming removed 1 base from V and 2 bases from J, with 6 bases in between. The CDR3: CAWSAGTYEQYF. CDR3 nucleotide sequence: TGTGCCTGGAGTGCAGGCACCTACGAGCAGTACTTC.

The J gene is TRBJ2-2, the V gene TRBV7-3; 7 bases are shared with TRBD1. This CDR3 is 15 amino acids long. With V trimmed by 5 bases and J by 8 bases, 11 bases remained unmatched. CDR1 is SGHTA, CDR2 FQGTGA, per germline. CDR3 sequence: CASSHTQTGLGELFF. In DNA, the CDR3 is TGTGCCAGCAGCCATACCCAGACAGGGCTAGGGGAGCTGTTTTTT.

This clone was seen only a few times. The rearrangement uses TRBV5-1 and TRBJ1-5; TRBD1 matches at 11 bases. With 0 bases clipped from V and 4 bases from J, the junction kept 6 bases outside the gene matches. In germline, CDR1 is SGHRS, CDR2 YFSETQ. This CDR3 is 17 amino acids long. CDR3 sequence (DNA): TGCGCCAGCAGCTTGGAGGGACAGGGGGTAGGGAATCAGCCCCAGCATTTT. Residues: CASSLEGQGVGNQPQHF.